Each of the 2 T cell receptor beta chains below was sequenced from the same sample in a study of blood T cell repertoires in COVID-19. This table comes from immunoSEQ multiplex PCR, and its TCRdb copy is limited to in-frame clones, with some not included. Of 120,000 or so clones in the sample, 85% to 90% were seen once. Input material: peripheral blood. Every receptor here comes from an older woman with COVID-19, enrolled during active disease.

The chain combines TRBV2 with TRBJ1-3, with D possibly being TRBD1 (5 bases). Trimming pared 6 bases from V and 0 bases from J, leaving 12 bases between. Germline CDR1 reads SNHLY; CDR2 reads FYNNEI. CDR3 size: 15 residues. The CDR3 sequence: CASSKTANSGNTIYF. The CDR3 DNA reads TGTGCCAGCAGCAAGACAGCCAACTCTGGAAACACCATATATTTT.

The V call is TRBV3-1 (or the pseudogene TRBV3-2), the J call TRBJ2-5, with a weak D call TRBD2 (6 bases). The CDR3 has 14 amino acids. The germline V gene has CDR1 LGHDT and CDR2 YNNKEL (reference sequence). The V and J ends lost 1 base and 5 bases respectively, with 11 bases between them. DNA of the CDR3: TGTGCCAGCAGCCAAGGACTTGCGGGGGAGACCCAGTACTTC. Translating it yields CASSQGLAGETQYF.